Listed below are T cell receptor beta chains from one sample, sequenced in a study of molecular identifiers for immune sequencing clone quantification. A single record per CDR3 protein comes from TCRdb applying MiXCR to the PCR reads. In the table there are hundreds of thousands of distinct CDR3 sequences, about 25% of which are singletons. Sequencing was carried out using naive CD8+ T cells from blood, with Jurkat cell RNA spiked in. Receptors were obtained from a human donor in good health. Some libraries in this study had Jurkat cell RNA spiked in. CDR3s include the opening cysteine and the closing phenylalanine or tryptophan. D genes are given only for firm matches. Size values are once, few and many counts, or a class for expanded clones, and some rows have none.

clone_size: many; d_call: TRBD2; j_call: TRBJ2-3; v_call: TRBV27; cdr3_nt: TGTGCCAGCATCGACGGGACTAGCGGAGCAAACACAGATACGCAGTATTTT; cdr3_aa: CASIDGTSGANTDTQYF
clone_size: .; d_call: TRBD2; j_call: TRBJ2-5; v_call: TRBV5-1; cdr3_nt: TGCGCCAGCAGCGCCCGGTGGAGCGGGGGGGTTGAGACCCAGTACTTC; cdr3_aa: CASSARWSGGVETQYF
clone_size: .; d_call: .; j_call: TRBJ2-1; v_call: TRBV27; cdr3_nt: TGTGCCAGCAGCTCACCACGTTGGGACTGGAAAAATGAGCAGTTCTTC; cdr3_aa: CASSSPRWDWKNEQFF
clone_size: few; d_call: TRBD1; j_call: TRBJ2-7; v_call: TRBV29-1; cdr3_nt: TGCAGCGTCGAGAGCGGACAGGGAGTATACGAGCAGTACTTC; cdr3_aa: CSVESGQGVYEQYF
clone_size: many; d_call: .; j_call: TRBJ2-2; v_call: TRBV24-1; cdr3_nt: TGTGCCACCAGTGACCTTACGAACACCGGGGAGCTGTTTTTT; cdr3_aa: CATSDLTNTGELFF
clone_size: many; d_call: .; j_call: TRBJ2-5; v_call: TRBV6-2/TRBV6-3; cdr3_nt: TGTGCCAGCTATTCCGTTCGGGACTACAGGGACCAAGAGACCCAGTACTTC; cdr3_aa: CASYSVRDYRDQETQYF
clone_size: few; d_call: TRBD1; j_call: TRBJ1-5; v_call: TRBV19; cdr3_nt: TGTGCCAGTACCGGGACAGGGGGCTATCAGCCCCAGCATTTT; cdr3_aa: CASTGTGGYQPQHF
clone_size: many; d_call: TRBD2; j_call: TRBJ2-7; v_call: TRBV5-1; cdr3_nt: TGCGCCAGCAGCTGGAGAGCGGGAACCTACGAGCAGTACTTC; cdr3_aa: CASSWRAGTYEQYF
clone_size: .; d_call: .; j_call: TRBJ1-3; v_call: TRBV3-1; cdr3_nt: TGTGCCAGCAGCCAAGATACCTACAACTCTGGAAACACCATATATTTT; cdr3_aa: CASSQDTYNSGNTIYF
clone_size: many; d_call: TRBD1; j_call: TRBJ2-7; v_call: TRBV5-1; cdr3_nt: TGCGCCAGCAGCTTGTCAGGACAGGGGGCGATCGAGCAGTACTTC; cdr3_aa: CASSLSGQGAIEQYF
clone_size: many; d_call: .; j_call: TRBJ2-5; v_call: TRBV20-1; cdr3_nt: TGCAGTGCTCATCGGGGAGAGACCCAGTACTTC; cdr3_aa: CSAHRGETQYF
clone_size: few; d_call: .; j_call: TRBJ2-1; v_call: TRBV21-1; cdr3_nt: TGTGCCAGCAGCCCCCGCGCGCCTGACAATGAGCAGTTCTTC; cdr3_aa: CASSPRAPDNEQFF
clone_size: .; d_call: .; j_call: TRBJ2-3; v_call: TRBV25-1; cdr3_nt: TGTGCCCGCCGTGCCCCTCTAGCTAGCCCAGATACGCAGTATTTT; cdr3_aa: CARRAPLASPDTQYF
clone_size: many; d_call: .; j_call: TRBJ2-3; v_call: TRBV7-9; cdr3_nt: TGTGCCAGCAGCTCCCCGGGCGTTTCGTTGGATACGCAGTATTTT; cdr3_aa: CASSSPGVSLDTQYF
clone_size: many; d_call: .; j_call: TRBJ1-1; v_call: TRBV27; cdr3_nt: TGTGCCAGCAGTTCTGTTGGGGAGACTGAAGCTTTCTTT; cdr3_aa: CASSSVGETEAFF
clone_size: .; d_call: .; j_call: TRBJ2-3; v_call: TRBV6-5; cdr3_nt: TGTGCCAGCAGTTATGGCCAAAGCCTAAATACACAGTATTTT; cdr3_aa: CASSYGQSLNTQYF
clone_size: many; d_call: .; j_call: TRBJ2-7; v_call: TRBV4-3; cdr3_nt: TGCGCCAGCAGCCAATCCGAGACTAGAGCCTACGAGCAGTACTTC; cdr3_aa: CASSQSETRAYEQYF
clone_size: .; d_call: TRBD1; j_call: TRBJ2-7; v_call: TRBV27; cdr3_nt: TGTCCCAGCAGTGTAACAGGGGGGTTGCACGCGCAGTACTTC; cdr3_aa: CPSSVTGGLHAQYF
clone_size: many; d_call: .; j_call: TRBJ2-7; v_call: TRBV7-9; cdr3_nt: TGTGCCAGCAGCCCGCAAATAACTGCTGAGCAGTACTTC; cdr3_aa: CASSPQITAEQYF
clone_size: few; d_call: TRBD1; j_call: TRBJ1-3; v_call: TRBV25-1; cdr3_nt: TGTGCCAGCAGTGAAGCGACAGGGGGAACTGGAAACACCATATATTTT; cdr3_aa: CASSEATGGTGNTIYF
clone_size: .; d_call: .; j_call: TRBJ1-1; v_call: TRBV19; cdr3_nt: TGTGCCAGTATCGAGACATTGAATACTGAAGCTTTCTTT; cdr3_aa: CASIETLNTEAFF
clone_size: few; d_call: TRBD1; j_call: TRBJ1-1; v_call: TRBV19; cdr3_nt: TGTGCCAGTAGTGCCCAGACAGGGTTTACTGAAGCTTTCTTT; cdr3_aa: CASSAQTGFTEAFF
clone_size: few; d_call: .; j_call: TRBJ2-1; v_call: TRBV12-3/TRBV12-4; cdr3_nt: TGTGCCAGCACCTTAGGGACTCCGGGTTCGGATGAGCAGTTCTTC; cdr3_aa: CASTLGTPGSDEQFF
clone_size: few; d_call: TRBD2; j_call: TRBJ2-1; v_call: TRBV30; cdr3_nt: TGTGCCTGGAACGCAGCGGGGCTGATCAATGAGCAGTTCTTC; cdr3_aa: CAWNAAGLINEQFF
clone_size: .; d_call: .; j_call: TRBJ1-1; v_call: TRBV7-2; cdr3_nt: TGTGCCAGCAGACCAGACAGAAGCATGCACCCTGAAGCTTTCTTT; cdr3_aa: CASRPDRSMHPEAFF
clone_size: many; d_call: TRBD2; j_call: TRBJ2-3; v_call: TRBV20-1; cdr3_nt: TGCAGTGCTAGAGATGGTGGGGCGGGAGGGCCCAGCACAGATACGCAGTATTTT; cdr3_aa: CSARDGGAGGPSTDTQYF
clone_size: many; d_call: .; j_call: TRBJ1-2; v_call: TRBV4-3; cdr3_nt: TGCGCCAGCAGCCAGGGACCGGCTAACTATGGCTACACCTTC; cdr3_aa: CASSQGPANYGYTF
clone_size: few; d_call: .; j_call: TRBJ2-7; v_call: TRBV10-1; cdr3_nt: TGCGCCAGCAGTGACTCACTATTCGGCTACGAGCAGTACTTC; cdr3_aa: CASSDSLFGYEQYF